This entry features one T cell receptor (beta chain) sequence. V lost 3 bases, J lost 10 bases, and 17 bases lay in between. Germline V lookup: CDR1 SGHRS, CDR2 YFSETQ. This CDR3 is built from 14 residues. Under the authors' procedure: How many nucleated cells were present was estimated from reference gene primer amplification. Assay: immunoSEQ multiplex PCR; the TCRdb copy retains only in-frame clones and omits some. Clone size and V and J calls were adopted from that table, with D and trimming inferred from the DNA. The sample lists some 200,000 clones, about 86% occurring once. The data were obtained in a study of blood T cell repertoires in COVID-19.

The sequenced sample was PBMCs or T cells enriched from blood (not recorded which). The rearrangement joins TRBV5-1 to TRBJ2-1; D is perhaps TRBD1 (6 bases). The sequence was collected from a woman in her forties with acute COVID-19. The CDR3 loop is CASSWVTGSGEQFF. The DNA for the CDR3 is TGCGCCAGCAGCTGGGTGACAGGATCAGGCGAGCAGTTCTTC. The variable domain in full, with the rest retrieved from reference TRBV5-1 and TRBJ2-1, is KAGVTQTPRYLIKTRGQQVTLSCSPISGHRSVSWYQQTPGQGLQFLFEYFSETQRNKGNFPGRFSGRQFSNSRSEMNVSTLELGDSALYLCASSWVTGSGEQFFGPGTRLTVL.